This T cell receptor beta chain was documented in a study of vaccination and CD4 T cells after COVID-19. TCRdb reanalysed the PCR reads using MiXCR and keeps one entry per CDR3 protein. The sample records around 20,000 distinct CDR3 sequences, 55% to 65% being singletons. Whole-study results and caveats: Going from 21 to 38, median SARS-CoV-2-reactive clonotypes did not rise significantly. Sampling was limited to relatively few convalescent patients, with no early post-infection timepoints studied.

About this clonotype: Its cognate antigen is unknown.

The receptor comes from a human donor who had recovered from COVID-19. The input for sequencing was CD4+ T cells from blood, taken after SARS-CoV-2 vaccination.

In DNA, the CDR3 is TGTGCCAGCAGCTTAGATTGGACTGATACGCAGTATTTT. It translates to CASSLDWTDTQYF. This rearrangement joins TRBV11-2 to TRBJ2-3; TRBD2 might be the D (5 bases). The V end lost 0 bases, the J end lost 6 bases, and 7 bases lay between the germline ends. Germline assignment: CDR1 SGHAT and CDR2 FQNNGV. CDR3 length: 13 amino acids. Full variable domain (outside the CDR3, taken from reference TRBV11-2 and TRBJ2-3): EAGVAQSPRYKIIEKRQSVAFWCNPISGHATLYWYQQILGQGPKLLIQFQNNGVVDDSQLPKDRFSAERLKGVDSTLKIQPAKLEDSAVYLCASSLDWTDTQYFGPGTRLTVL.